This T cell receptor (beta chain) was observed in a study of blood T cell repertoires in COVID-19. About the study: Sources were T cells, B-cell-depleted T cells, or PBMCs; the material itself was cDNA or gDNA.

The CDR3 runs 13 residues. The germline CDR1 and CDR2 sequences are SQVTM and ANQGSEA. The V end lost 7 bases, the J end lost 7 bases, and 19 bases lay between the germline ends. As originally analysed: Reference gene primer amplification gave estimated nucleated cell counts. This table comes from immunoSEQ multiplex PCR, and its TCRdb copy is limited to in-frame clones, with some not included. D and trimming were read from the DNA, whereas the V and J calls and clone size are those reported in that table. The data show 150,000 to 200,000 clones, approximately 88% seen once. Sequencing was performed on PBMCs or T cells enriched from blood (not recorded which). The TCR comes from an older woman who had recovered from COVID-19. The genes are TRBV29-1 and TRBJ1-1; possibly TRBD1 for D (6 bases). Here the CDR3 reads CSASRGRGVEAFF. In DNA, the CDR3 is TGCAGCGCTTCCAGAGGCAGGGGTGTTGAAGCTTTCTTT.